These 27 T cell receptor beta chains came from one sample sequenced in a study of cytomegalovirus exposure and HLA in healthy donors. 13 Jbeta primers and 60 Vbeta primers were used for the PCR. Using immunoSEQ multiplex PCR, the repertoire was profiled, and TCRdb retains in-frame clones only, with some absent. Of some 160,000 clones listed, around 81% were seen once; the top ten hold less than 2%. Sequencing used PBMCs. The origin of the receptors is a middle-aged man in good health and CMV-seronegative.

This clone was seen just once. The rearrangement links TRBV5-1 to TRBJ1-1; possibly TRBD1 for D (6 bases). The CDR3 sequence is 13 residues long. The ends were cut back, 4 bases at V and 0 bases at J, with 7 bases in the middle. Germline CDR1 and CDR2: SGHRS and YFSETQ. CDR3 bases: TGCGCCAGCAGCAGGGACATGAACACTGAAGCTTTCTTT. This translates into CASSRDMNTEAFF.

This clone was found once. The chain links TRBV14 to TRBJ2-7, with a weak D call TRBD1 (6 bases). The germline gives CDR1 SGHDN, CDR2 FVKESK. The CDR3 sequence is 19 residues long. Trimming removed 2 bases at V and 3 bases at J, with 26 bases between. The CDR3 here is CASSQWRTARGGYHYEQYF. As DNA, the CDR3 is TGTGCCAGCAGCCAATGGAGGACAGCCCGAGGCGGGTATCACTACGAGCAGTACTTC.

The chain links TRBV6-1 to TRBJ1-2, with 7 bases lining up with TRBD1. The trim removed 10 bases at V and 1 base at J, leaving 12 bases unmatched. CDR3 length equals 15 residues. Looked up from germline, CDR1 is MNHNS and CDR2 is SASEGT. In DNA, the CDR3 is TGTGCCATCTCCCGGGACAGCTATTTTAACTATGGCTACACCTTC. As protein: CAISRDSYFNYGYTF.

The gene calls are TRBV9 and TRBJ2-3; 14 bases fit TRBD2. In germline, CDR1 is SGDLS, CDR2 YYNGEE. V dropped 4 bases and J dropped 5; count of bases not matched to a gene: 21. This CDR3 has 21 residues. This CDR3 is CASSLGRGGSGLAGVVDTQYF. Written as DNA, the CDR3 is TGTGCCAGCAGCTTGGGGAGGGGGGGCTCGGGACTAGCGGGAGTGGTAGATACGCAGTATTTT.

CDR3 protein: CASSSFGGTNTGELFF. In DNA, the CDR3 is TGTGCCAGCAGTTCCTTCGGGGGGACGAACACCGGGGAGCTGTTTTTT. The V call is TRBV28, the J call TRBJ2-2; 7 positions agree with TRBD2. Germline CDR1 reads MDHEN; CDR2 reads SYDVKM. V lost 4 bases and J lost 0; bases outside the gene matches: 5. The CDR3 spans 16 residues.

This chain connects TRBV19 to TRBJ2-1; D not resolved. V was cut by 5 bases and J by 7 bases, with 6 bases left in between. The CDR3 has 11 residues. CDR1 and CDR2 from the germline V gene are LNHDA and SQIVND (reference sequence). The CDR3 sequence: CASSWRNEQFF. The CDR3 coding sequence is TGTGCCAGTAGTTGGCGGAATGAGCAGTTCTTC.

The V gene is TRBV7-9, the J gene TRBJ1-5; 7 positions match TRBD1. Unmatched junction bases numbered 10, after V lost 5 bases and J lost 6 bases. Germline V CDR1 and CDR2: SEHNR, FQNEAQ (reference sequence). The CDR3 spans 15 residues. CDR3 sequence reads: CASSRSTGVGQPQHF. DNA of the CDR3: TGTGCCAGCAGCCGATCAACAGGGGTGGGTCAGCCCCAGCATTTT.

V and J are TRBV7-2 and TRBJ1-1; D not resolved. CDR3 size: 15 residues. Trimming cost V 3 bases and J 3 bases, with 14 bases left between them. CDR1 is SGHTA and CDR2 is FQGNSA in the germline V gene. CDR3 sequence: CASSLARSRYTEAFF. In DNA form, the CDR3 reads TGTGCCAGCAGCTTGGCGCGGAGCAGATACACTGAAGCTTTCTTT. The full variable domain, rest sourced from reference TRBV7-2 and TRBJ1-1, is GAGVSQSPSNKVTEKGKDVELRCDPISGHTALYWYRQSLGQGLEFLIYFQGNSAPDKSGLPSDRFSAERTGGSVSTLTIQRTQQEDSAVYLCASSLARSRYTEAFFGQGTRLTVV.

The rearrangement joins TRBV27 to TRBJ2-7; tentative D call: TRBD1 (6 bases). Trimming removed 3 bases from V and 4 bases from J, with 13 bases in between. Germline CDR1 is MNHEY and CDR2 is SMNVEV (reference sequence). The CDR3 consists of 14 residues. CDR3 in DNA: TGTGCCAGCAGTTTTAGGAGTAGGGGGTACGAGCAGTACTTC. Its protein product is CASSFRSRGYEQYF.

In nucleotides, the CDR3 is TGTGCCAGCAGTTTCGCTAGCGGAAGGGTTGAGCAGTTCTTC. Translating it yields CASSFASGRVEQFF. The chain carries TRBV27 and TRBJ2-1; TRBD2 matches 7 bases. V lost 3 bases, J lost 9 bases, and 8 bases stayed unmatched. The germline V gene encodes CDR1 MNHEY and CDR2 SMNVEV (reference sequence). This CDR3 spans 14 amino acids.

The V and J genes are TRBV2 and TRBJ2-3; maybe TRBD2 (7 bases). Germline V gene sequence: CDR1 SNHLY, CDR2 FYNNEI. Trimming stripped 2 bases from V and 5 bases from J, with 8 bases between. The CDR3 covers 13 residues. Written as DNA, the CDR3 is TGTGCCAGCAGTGAAAGGGGGGGAGATACGCAGTATTTT. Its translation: CASSERGGDTQYF.

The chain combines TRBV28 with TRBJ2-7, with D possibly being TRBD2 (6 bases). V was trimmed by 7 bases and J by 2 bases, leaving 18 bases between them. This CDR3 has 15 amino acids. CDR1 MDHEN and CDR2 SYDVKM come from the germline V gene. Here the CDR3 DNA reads TGTGCCAGCACCTCGCCGGGGGAGGTCACCTACGAGCAGTACTTC. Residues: CASTSPGEVTYEQYF.

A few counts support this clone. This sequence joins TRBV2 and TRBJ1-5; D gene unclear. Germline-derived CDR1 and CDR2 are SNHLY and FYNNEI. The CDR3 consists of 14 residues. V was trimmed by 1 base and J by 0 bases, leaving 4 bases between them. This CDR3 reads CASSEGSSNQPQHF. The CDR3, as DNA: TGTGCCAGCAGTGAAGGCAGTAGCAATCAGCCCCAGCATTTT.

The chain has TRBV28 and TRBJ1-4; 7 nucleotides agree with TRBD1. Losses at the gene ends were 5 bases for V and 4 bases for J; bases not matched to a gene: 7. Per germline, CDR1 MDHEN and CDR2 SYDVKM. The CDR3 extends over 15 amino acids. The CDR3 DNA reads TGTGCCAGCAGTCGGCCGACAGGGATTAATGAAAAACTGTTTTTT. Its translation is CASSRPTGINEKLFF. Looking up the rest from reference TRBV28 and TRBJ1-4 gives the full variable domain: DVKVTQSSRYLVKRTGEKVFLECVQDMDHENMFWYRQDPGLGLRLIYFSYDVKMKEKGDIPEGYSVSREKKERFSLILESASTNQTSMYLCASSRPTGINEKLFFGSGTQLSVL.

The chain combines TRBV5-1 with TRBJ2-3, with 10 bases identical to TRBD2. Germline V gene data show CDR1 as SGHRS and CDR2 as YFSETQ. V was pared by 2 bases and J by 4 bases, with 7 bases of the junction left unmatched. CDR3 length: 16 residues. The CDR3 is CASSLMTSGSADTQYF. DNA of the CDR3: TGCGCCAGCAGCTTAATGACTAGCGGGTCCGCAGATACGCAGTATTTT.

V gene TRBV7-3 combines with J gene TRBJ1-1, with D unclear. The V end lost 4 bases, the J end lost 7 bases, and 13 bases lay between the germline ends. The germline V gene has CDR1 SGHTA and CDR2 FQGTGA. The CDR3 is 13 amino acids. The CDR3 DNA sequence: TGTGCCAGCAGCTCCGGGCCAGAGGGTGAAGCTTTCTTT. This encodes CASSSGPEGEAFF.

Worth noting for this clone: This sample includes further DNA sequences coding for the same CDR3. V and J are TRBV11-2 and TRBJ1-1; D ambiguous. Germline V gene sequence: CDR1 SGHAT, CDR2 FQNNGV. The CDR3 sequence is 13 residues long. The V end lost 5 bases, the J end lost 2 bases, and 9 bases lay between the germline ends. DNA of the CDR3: TGTGCCAGCAGCCCCACAGTTAACACTGAAGCTTTCTTT. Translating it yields CASSPTVNTEAFF.

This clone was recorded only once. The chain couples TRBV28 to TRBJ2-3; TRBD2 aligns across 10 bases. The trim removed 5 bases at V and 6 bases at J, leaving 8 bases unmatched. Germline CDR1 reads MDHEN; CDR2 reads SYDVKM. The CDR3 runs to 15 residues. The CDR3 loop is CASSPLAGEGDTQYF. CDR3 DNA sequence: TGTGCCAGCAGTCCTCTAGCGGGAGAAGGGGATACGCAGTATTTT.

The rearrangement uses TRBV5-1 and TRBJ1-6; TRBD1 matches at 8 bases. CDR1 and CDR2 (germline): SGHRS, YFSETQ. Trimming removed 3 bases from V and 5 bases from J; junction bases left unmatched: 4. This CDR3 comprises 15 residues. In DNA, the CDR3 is TGCGCCAGCAGCTGGGACAGGTTGGATAATTCACCCCTCCACTTT. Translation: CASSWDRLDNSPLHF.

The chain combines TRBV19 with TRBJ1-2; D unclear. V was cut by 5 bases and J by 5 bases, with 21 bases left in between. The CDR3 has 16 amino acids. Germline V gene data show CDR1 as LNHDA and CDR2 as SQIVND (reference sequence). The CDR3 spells CASSPPEANSFYGYTF. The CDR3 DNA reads TGTGCCAGTAGTCCCCCGGAGGCGAACAGTTTTTATGGCTACACCTTC.

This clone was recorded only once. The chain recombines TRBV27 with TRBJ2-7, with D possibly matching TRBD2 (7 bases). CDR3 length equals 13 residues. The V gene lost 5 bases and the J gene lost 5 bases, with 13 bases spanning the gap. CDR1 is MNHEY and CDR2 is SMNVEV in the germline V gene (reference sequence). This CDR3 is CASSTGRGHEQYF. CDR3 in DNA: TGTGCCAGCAGTACAGGGAGGGGCCACGAGCAGTACTTC.

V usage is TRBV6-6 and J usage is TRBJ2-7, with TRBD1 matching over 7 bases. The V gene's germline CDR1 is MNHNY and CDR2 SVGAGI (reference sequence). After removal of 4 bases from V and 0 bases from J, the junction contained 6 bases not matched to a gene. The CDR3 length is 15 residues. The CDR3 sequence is CASSLHRDSSYEQYF. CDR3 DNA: TGTGCCAGCAGTTTACATCGGGACAGCTCCTACGAGCAGTACTTC.

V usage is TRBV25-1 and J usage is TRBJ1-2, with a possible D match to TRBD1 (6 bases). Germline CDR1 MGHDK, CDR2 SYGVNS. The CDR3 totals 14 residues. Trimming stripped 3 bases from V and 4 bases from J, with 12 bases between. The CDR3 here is CASSDPRTAYGYTF. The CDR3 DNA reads TGTGCCAGCAGTGACCCCCGGACAGCCTATGGCTACACCTTC.

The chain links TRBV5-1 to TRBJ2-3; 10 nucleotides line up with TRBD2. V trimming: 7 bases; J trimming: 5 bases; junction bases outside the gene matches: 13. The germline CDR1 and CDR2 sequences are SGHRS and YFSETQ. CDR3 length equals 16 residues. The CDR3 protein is CASSMIAGGEGDTQYF. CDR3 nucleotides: TGCGCCAGCTCGATGATAGCGGGAGGAGAAGGAGATACGCAGTATTTT.

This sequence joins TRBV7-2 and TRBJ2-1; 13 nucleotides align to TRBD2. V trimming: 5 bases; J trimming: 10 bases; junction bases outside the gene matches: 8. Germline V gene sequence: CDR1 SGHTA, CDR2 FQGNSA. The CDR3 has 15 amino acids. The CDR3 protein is CASSLLAGGRGEQFF. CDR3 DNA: TGTGCCAGCAGCCTACTAGCGGGAGGGAGAGGGGAGCAGTTCTTC.

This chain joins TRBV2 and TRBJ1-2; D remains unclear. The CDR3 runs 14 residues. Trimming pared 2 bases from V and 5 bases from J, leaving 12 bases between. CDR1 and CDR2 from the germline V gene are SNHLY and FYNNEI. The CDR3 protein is CASSEWAAQYGYTF. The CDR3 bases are TGTGCCAGCAGTGAATGGGCAGCCCAATATGGCTACACCTTC.

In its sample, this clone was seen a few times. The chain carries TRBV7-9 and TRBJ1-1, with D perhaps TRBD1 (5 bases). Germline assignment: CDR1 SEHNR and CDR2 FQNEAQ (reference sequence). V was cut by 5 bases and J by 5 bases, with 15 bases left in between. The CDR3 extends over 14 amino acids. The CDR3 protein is CASSRLGRGTEAFF. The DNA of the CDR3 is TGTGCCAGCAGCCGATTAGGTCGGGGGACTGAAGCTTTCTTT.